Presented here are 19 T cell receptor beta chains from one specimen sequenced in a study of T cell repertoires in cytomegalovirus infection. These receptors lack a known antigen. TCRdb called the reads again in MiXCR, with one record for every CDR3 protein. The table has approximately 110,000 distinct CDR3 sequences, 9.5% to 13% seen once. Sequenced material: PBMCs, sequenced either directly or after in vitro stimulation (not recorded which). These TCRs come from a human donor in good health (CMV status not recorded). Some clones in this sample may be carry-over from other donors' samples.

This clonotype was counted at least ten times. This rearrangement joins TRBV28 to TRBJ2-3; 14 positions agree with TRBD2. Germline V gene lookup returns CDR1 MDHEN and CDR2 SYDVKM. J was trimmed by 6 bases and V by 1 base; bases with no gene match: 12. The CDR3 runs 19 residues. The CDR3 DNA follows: TGTGCCAGCAGTTTATCCCCGACTAGCGGGAGGGTGGTCGCGGATACGCAGTATTTT. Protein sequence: CASSLSPTSGRVVADTQYF.

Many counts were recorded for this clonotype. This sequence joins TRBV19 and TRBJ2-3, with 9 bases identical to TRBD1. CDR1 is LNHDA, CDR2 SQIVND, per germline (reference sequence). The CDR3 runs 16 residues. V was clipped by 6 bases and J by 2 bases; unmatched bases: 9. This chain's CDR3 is CASSPIGDRATDTQYF. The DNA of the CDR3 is TGTGCCAGTAGCCCCATCGGGGACAGGGCCACAGATACGCAGTATTTT.

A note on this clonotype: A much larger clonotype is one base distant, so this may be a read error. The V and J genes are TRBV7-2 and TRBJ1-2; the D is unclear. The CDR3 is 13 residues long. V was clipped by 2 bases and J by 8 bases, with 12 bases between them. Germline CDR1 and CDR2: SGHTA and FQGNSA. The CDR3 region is CASSLPGSEGYTF. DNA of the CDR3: TGTGCCAGCAGCTTACCGGGGAGCGAGGGCTACACCTTC.

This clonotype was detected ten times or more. The CDR3 DNA sequence: TGTGCCAGCAGCTTACGACTGGGCGGGATGGTTGAGGATACGCAGTATTTT. This codes for CASSLRLGGMVEDTQYF. The rearrangement joins TRBV7-2 to TRBJ2-3; maybe TRBD2 (6 bases). Looked up from germline, CDR1 is SGHTA and CDR2 is FQGNSA. Trimming took 2 bases from V and 6 from J, leaving 21 bases between them. The CDR3 is made up of 17 amino acids.

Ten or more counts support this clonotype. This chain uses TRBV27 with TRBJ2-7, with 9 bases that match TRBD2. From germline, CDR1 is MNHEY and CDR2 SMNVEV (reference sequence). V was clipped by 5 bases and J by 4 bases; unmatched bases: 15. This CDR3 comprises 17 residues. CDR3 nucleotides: TGTGCCAGCAGTCCCCGGGGTAGCGGGAGACGCGCGTACGAGCAGTACGTC. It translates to CASSPRGSGRRAYEQYV.

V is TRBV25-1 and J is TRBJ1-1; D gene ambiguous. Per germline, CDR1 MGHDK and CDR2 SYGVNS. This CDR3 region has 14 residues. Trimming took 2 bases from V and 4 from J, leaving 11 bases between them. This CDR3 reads CASSEPNPGTEAFF. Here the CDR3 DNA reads TGTGCCAGCAGTGAACCCAACCCCGGCACTGAAGCTTTCTTT.

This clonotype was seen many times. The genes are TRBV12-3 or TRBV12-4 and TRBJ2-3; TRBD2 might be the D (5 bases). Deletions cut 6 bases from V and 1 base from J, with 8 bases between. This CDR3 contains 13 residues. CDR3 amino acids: CASRSLGTDTQYF. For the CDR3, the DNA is TGTGCCAGCAGATCACTAGGCACAGATACGCAGTATTTT.

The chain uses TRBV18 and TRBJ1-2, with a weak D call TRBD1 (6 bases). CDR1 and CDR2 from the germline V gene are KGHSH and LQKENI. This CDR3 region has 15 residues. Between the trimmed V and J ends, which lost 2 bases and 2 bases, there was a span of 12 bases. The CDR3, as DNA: TGTGCCAGCTCACCAAAACAGGGTGAAAACTATGGCTACACCTTC. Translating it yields CASSPKQGENYGYTF.

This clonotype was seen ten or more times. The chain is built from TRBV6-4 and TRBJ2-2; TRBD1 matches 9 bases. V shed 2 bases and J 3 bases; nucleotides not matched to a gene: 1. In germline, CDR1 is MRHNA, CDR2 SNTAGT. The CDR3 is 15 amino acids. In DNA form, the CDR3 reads TGTGCCAGCAGTGACGGGGACAGGGACACCGGGGAGCTGTTTTTT. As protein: CASSDGDRDTGELFF.

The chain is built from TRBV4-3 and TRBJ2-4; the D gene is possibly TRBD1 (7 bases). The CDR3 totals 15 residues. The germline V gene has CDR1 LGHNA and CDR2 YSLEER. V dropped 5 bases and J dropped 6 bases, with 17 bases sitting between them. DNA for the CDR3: TGCGCCAGCAGCGCTCAGGGGGGAACAACAAACATTCAGTACTTC. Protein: CASSAQGGTTNIQYF.

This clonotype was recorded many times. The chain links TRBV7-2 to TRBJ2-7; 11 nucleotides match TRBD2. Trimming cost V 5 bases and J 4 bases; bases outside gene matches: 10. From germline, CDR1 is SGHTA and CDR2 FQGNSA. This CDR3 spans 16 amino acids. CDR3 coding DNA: TGTGCCAGCAGCCCAACGACTAGCGGGAAATTGTACGAGCAGTACTTC. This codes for CASSPTTSGKLYEQYF. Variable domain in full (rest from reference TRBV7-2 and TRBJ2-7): GAGVSQSPSNKVTEKGKDVELRCDPISGHTALYWYRQSLGQGLEFLIYFQGNSAPDKSGLPSDRFSAERTGGSVSTLTIQRTQQEDSAVYLCASSPTTSGKLYEQYFGPGTRLTVT.

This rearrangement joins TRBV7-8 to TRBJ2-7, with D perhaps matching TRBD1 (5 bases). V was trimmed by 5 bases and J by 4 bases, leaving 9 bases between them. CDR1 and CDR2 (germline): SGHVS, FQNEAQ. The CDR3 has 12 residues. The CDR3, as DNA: TGTGCCAGCAGCAAAGGGGTGTACGAGCAGTACTTC. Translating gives CASSKGVYEQYF.

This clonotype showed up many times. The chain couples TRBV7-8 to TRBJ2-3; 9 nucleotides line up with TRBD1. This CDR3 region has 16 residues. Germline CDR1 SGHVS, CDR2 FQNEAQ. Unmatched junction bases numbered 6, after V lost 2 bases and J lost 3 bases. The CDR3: CASSLYTGGSTDTQYF. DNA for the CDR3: TGTGCCAGCAGCTTATATACAGGGGGCTCGACAGATACGCAGTATTTT.

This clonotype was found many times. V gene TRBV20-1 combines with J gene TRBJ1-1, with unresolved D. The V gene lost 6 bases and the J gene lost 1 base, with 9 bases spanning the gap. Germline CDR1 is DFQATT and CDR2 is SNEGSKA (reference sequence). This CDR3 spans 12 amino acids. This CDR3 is CSADMWNTEAFF. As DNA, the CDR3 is TGCAGTGCCGACATGTGGAACACTGAAGCTTTCTTT.

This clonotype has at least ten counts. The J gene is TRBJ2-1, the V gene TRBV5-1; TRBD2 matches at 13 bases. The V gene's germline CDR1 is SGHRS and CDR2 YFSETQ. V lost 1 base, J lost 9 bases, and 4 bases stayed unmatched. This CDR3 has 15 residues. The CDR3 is CASSLQLAGGGEQFF. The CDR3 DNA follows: TGCGCCAGCAGCTTGCAACTAGCGGGAGGGGGTGAGCAGTTCTTC.

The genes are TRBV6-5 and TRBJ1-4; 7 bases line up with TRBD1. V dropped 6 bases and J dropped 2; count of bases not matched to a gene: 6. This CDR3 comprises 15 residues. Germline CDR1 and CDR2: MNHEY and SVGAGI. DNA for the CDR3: TGTGCCAGCAGACCCGACAGGGTTACTAATGAAAAACTGTTTTTT. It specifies CASRPDRVTNEKLFF.

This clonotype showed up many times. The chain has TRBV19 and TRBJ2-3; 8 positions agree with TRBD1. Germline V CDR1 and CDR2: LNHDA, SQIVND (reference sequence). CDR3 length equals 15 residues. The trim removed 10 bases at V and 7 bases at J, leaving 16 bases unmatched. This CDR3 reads CATKKKGQEYHTQYF. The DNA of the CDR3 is TGTGCCACAAAAAAGAAGGGACAGGAATACCATACGCAGTATTTT. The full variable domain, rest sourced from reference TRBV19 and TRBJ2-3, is DGGITQSPKYLFRKEGQNVTLSCEQNLNHDAMYWYRQDPGQGLRLIYYSQIVNDFQKGDIAEGYSVSREKKESFPLTVTSAQKNPTAFYLCATKKKGQEYHTQYFGPGTRLTVL.

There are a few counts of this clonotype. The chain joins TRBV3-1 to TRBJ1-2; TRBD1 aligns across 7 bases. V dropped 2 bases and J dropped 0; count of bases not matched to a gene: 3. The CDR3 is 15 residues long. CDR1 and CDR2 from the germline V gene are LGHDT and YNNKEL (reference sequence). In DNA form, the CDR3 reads TGTGCCAGCAGCCAAAGTGGGACAGCTAACTATGGCTACACCTTC. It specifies CASSQSGTANYGYTF.

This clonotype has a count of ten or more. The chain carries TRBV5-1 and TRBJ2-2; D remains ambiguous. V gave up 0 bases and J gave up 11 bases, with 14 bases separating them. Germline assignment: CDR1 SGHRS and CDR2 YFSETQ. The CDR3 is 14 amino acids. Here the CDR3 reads CASSLGIQGRELFF. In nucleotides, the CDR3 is TGCGCCAGCAGCTTGGGGATCCAAGGTCGAGAGCTGTTTTTT.